One and the same sample provided the 23 T cell receptor beta chains below, sequenced in a study of PD-1 blockade in classical Hodgkin lymphoma. The method was immunoSEQ multiplex PCR; TCRdb's version includes in-frame clones alone and lacks a portion of them. Among roughly 20,000 clones listed, around three quarters were seen once. Indicated time point: cycle 4 day 1 (C4D1), after more than five weeks of nivolumab. Each patient relapsed following autologous stem cell transplantation, and prior brentuximab vedotin exposure differed. The source was peripheral blood mononuclear cells (PBMCs), collected before the fourth cycle of nivolumab. The receptors were sampled from a human donor with classical Hodgkin lymphoma.

The CDR3, as DNA: TGTGCCAGTAGCTGGTGGGCAGGGAATCGGGAGACCCAGTACTTC. Translation: CASSWWAGNRETQYF. V gene TRBV19 combines with J gene TRBJ2-5, with a weak D call TRBD1 (5 bases). CDR1 is LNHDA and CDR2 is SQIVND in the germline V gene (reference sequence). V was clipped by 6 bases and J by 5 bases, with 19 bases between them. The CDR3 has 15 amino acids.

The chain links TRBV5-1 to TRBJ1-1; the match to TRBD1 covers 8 bases. The junction had 9 bases not matched to a gene; V was cut back by 4 bases and J by 4 bases. The CDR3 is 15 amino acids. CDR1 and CDR2 from the germline V gene are SGHRS and YFSETQ. The CDR3 nucleotides are TGCGCCAGCAGCACGGGACAGGCGTTGAGCACTGAAGCTTTCTTT. Translated: CASSTGQALSTEAFF.

This clone was seen a few times. The chain is built from TRBV6-1 and TRBJ2-7; 8 bases match TRBD2. CDR1 MNHNS and CDR2 SASEGT come from the germline V gene. CDR3 size: 11 residues. Germline trimming cut 8 bases from V and 5 bases from J; bases unmatched to any gene: 2. DNA for the CDR3: TGTGCCAGCCGGGGGGGGGACGAGCAGTACTTC. It is translated as CASRGGDEQYF.

This clone appeared a single time. The chain combines TRBV5-1 with TRBJ2-1; TRBD2 agrees at 11 bases. CDR3 size: 17 residues. CDR1 is SGHRS and CDR2 is YFSETQ in the germline V gene. V lost 5 bases and J lost 0; bases outside the gene matches: 7. CDR3 protein: CASRSGTSGSSYNEQFF. CDR3 DNA sequence: TGCGCCAGCAGGTCCGGGACTAGCGGAAGCTCCTACAATGAGCAGTTCTTC.

V gene TRBV5-1 combines with J gene TRBJ1-1, with 8 positions matching TRBD1. This CDR3 contains 15 residues. Trimming cost V 3 bases and J 2 bases; bases outside gene matches: 6. Germline CDR1 is SGHRS and CDR2 is YFSETQ. Written as DNA, the CDR3 is TGCGCCAGCAGCTGGTCCCAGGGGGCCAACACTGAAGCTTTCTTT. This translates into CASSWSQGANTEAFF. Together with reference TRBV5-1 and TRBJ1-1, the CDR3 gives the full variable domain: KAGVTQTPRYLIKTRGQQVTLSCSPISGHRSVSWYQQTPGQGLQFLFEYFSETQRNKGNFPGRFSGRQFSNSRSEMNVSTLELGDSALYLCASSWSQGANTEAFFGQGTRLTVV.

This clone was detected only a few times. The CDR3, as DNA: TGTGCCAGCAGCTACGACGGTGCTAGCACAGATACGCAGTATTTT. Residues: CASSYDGASTDTQYF. The rearrangement uses TRBV7-9 and TRBJ2-3; no firm D call. This CDR3 is 15 amino acids long. The V end was cut by 4 bases, the J end by 0 bases, with 11 bases between. The V gene's germline CDR1 is SEHNR and CDR2 FQNEAQ (reference sequence).

The chain joins TRBV7-9 to TRBJ1-4; 8 bases line up with TRBD1. The length of the CDR3 is 15 residues. In germline, CDR1 is SEHNR, CDR2 FQNEAQ (reference sequence). With 5 bases clipped from V and 3 bases from J, the junction kept 5 bases outside the gene matches. The DNA of the CDR3 is TGTGCCAGCAGCATGCCGACAGGGGCTAATGAAAAACTGTTTTTT. Protein sequence: CASSMPTGANEKLFF.

The gene calls are TRBV6-4 and TRBJ1-2, with no clear D. The germline V and J ends were trimmed by 6 bases and 10 bases, with 12 bases remaining between them. The germline CDR1 and CDR2 sequences are MRHNA and SNTAGT. This CDR3 region has 11 residues. Here the CDR3 DNA reads TGTGCCAGCAGCGGCGGTTTGGACTACACCTTC. It specifies CASSGGLDYTF.

The chain carries TRBV13 and TRBJ2-1, with D tentatively TRBD2 (5 bases). V lost 6 bases and J 6 bases, leaving 9 bases between the germline ends. This CDR3 region has 12 residues. The V gene's germline CDR1 is PRHDT and CDR2 FYEKMQ (reference sequence). The CDR3 bases are TGTGCCAGCAGTTCGACTATCAATGAGCAGTTCTTC. This sequence encodes CASSSTINEQFF. Looking up the rest from reference TRBV13 and TRBJ2-1 gives the full variable domain: AAGVIQSPRHLIKEKRETATLKCYPIPRHDTVYWYQQGPGQDPQFLISFYEKMQSDKGSIPDRFSAQQFSDYHSELNMSSLELGDSALYFCASSSTINEQFFGPGTRLTVL.

The CDR3 sequence: CASSLAGGTGELFF. The CDR3 nucleotides read TGCGCCAGCAGCCTAGCGGGAGGGACCGGGGAGCTGTTTTTT. The chain couples TRBV10-1 to TRBJ2-2; 12 bases line up with TRBD2. The CDR3 covers 14 residues. CDR1 is WNHNN and CDR2 is SYGVQD in the germline V gene (reference sequence). Unmatched junction bases numbered 1, after V lost 6 bases and J lost 5 bases.

The sample holds one count of this clone. J is TRBJ1-1 and V is TRBV19; D is perhaps TRBD1 (5 bases). Per germline, CDR1 LNHDA and CDR2 SQIVND (reference sequence). There are 13 residues in the CDR3. Trimming stripped 3 bases from V and 1 base from J, with 6 bases between. The DNA of the CDR3 is TGTGCCAGTAGTATCAGGGCGAACACTGAAGCTTTCTTT. Its translation is CASSIRANTEAFF.

J is TRBJ2-7 and V is TRBV10-1, with TRBD1 matching over 10 bases. Germline V gene sequence: CDR1 WNHNN, CDR2 SYGVQD (reference sequence). The J segment lost 9 bases and the V segment lost 7 bases, leaving 15 bases of the junction unmatched. CDR3 length: 15 amino acids. The CDR3 DNA is TGCGCCAGCACCGGGGGGACAGGGGAGGCTGGCGTGCAGTACTTC. Translating it yields CASTGGTGEAGVQYF.

This chain joins TRBV11-2 and TRBJ2-3; 11 nucleotides align to TRBD2. There are 15 residues in the CDR3. In germline, CDR1 is SGHAT, CDR2 FQNNGV. V lost 8 bases to trimming and J lost 5 bases; unmatched junction nucleotides: 9. The CDR3 DNA reads TGTGCCAGCCGGAATACCGGGACTAGCGGAGATACGCAGTATTTT. This gives the protein CASRNTGTSGDTQYF.

J is TRBJ2-3 and V is TRBV4-1; maybe TRBD2 (6 bases). With 4 bases removed from V and 4 bases from J, the gap between germline ends came to 12 bases. Germline V lookup: CDR1 MGHRA, CDR2 YSYEKL. The CDR3 runs 14 residues. The CDR3 is CASSPAGSPDTQYF. The CDR3 DNA reads as TGCGCCAGCAGCCCGGCGGGGAGCCCAGATACGCAGTATTTT.

The chain couples TRBV4-2 to TRBJ1-2; no firm D call. The ends were cut back, 3 bases at V and 0 bases at J, with 14 bases in the middle. This CDR3 comprises 16 residues. Per germline, CDR1 LGHNA and CDR2 YNFKEQ. CDR3 protein: CASSQSGGDSNYGYTF. The CDR3 DNA is TGTGCCAGCAGCCAGAGCGGAGGTGACTCTAACTATGGCTACACCTTC.

The chain recombines TRBV7-2 with TRBJ1-2; unclear D gene. The CDR3 consists of 12 residues. Germline V gene lookup returns CDR1 SGHTA and CDR2 FQGNSA. Trimming cost V 5 bases and J 7 bases, with 11 bases left between them. In DNA form, the CDR3 reads TGTGCCAGCAGCCCCCGGTCTGTTGGCTACACCTTC. As protein: CASSPRSVGYTF.

This chain links TRBV6-1 with TRBJ2-7; 8 bases are a match to TRBD2. Germline CDR1 MNHNS, CDR2 SASEGT. V lost 6 bases to trimming and J lost 2 bases; unmatched junction nucleotides: 6. The length of the CDR3 is 14 residues. The CDR3 sequence: CASRTGGETYEQYF. The CDR3 DNA is TGTGCCAGCAGGACCGGGGGGGAGACCTACGAGCAGTACTTC.

This chain joins TRBV6-6 and TRBJ2-7, with 8 bases matching TRBD2. V was pared by 7 bases and J by 2 bases, with 7 bases of the junction left unmatched. In germline, CDR1 is MNHNY, CDR2 SVGAGI (reference sequence). This CDR3 comprises 14 residues. DNA of the CDR3: TGTGCCAGCACCCCGGGAGGGGGGGCCTACGAGCAGTACTTC. This gives the protein CASTPGGGAYEQYF.

The V and J genes are TRBV6-6 and TRBJ1-2; D uncertain. This CDR3 region has 11 residues. Germline V gene sequence: CDR1 MNHNY, CDR2 SVGAGI (reference sequence). V was shortened by 3 bases and J by 7 bases, with 6 bases between the two germline ends. In DNA, the CDR3 is TGTGCCAGCAGTTATCTCTTTGGCTACACCTTC. Protein sequence: CASSYLFGYTF.

This clone has just one count. V and J are TRBV2 and TRBJ2-6; weak D call: TRBD2 (5 bases). Germline CDR1 SNHLY, CDR2 FYNNEI. Deletions cut 6 bases from V and 4 bases from J, with 13 bases between. The CDR3 extends over 15 amino acids. CDR3 residues: CASSDRTGGANVLTF. The CDR3 DNA sequence: TGTGCCAGCAGCGACCGAACGGGAGGGGCCAACGTCCTGACTTTC.

This chain links TRBV30 with TRBJ1-4; 7 nucleotides agree with TRBD1. The CDR3 is made up of 13 amino acids. The germline gives CDR1 GTSNPN, CDR2 SVGIG (reference sequence). V was pared by 3 bases and J by 3 bases, with 1 base of the junction left unmatched. CDR3 amino acids: CAWRGQSNEKLFF. CDR3 nucleotides: TGTGCCTGGAGGGGACAGTCTAATGAAAAACTGTTTTTT.

The chain recombines TRBV9 with TRBJ2-2; TRBD1 agrees at 7 bases. The CDR3 totals 15 residues. CDR1 SGDLS and CDR2 YYNGEE come from the germline V gene. The junction had 4 bases not matched to a gene; V was cut back by 4 bases and J by 1 base. CDR3 DNA: TGTGCCAGCAGCAAAAGACAGGGGAACACCGGGGAGCTGTTTTTT. It codes for CASSKRQGNTGELFF. Using reference TRBV9 and TRBJ2-2 for the parts outside the CDR3, the full variable domain is DSGVTQTPKHLITATGQRVTLRCSPRSGDLSVYWYQQSLDQGLQFLIQYYNGEERAKGNILERFSAQQFPDLHSELNLSSLELGDSALYFCASSKRQGNTGELFFGEGSRLTVL.

The chain uses TRBV18 and TRBJ2-3, with 11 positions matching TRBD2. CDR1 is KGHSH and CDR2 is LQKENI in the germline V gene. V shed 2 bases, J shed 0 bases, and the junction held 10 bases outside the gene matches. The CDR3 loop spans 19 amino acids. For the CDR3, the DNA is TGTGCCAGCTCACCATACGCTAGCGGGAGGTTGTCGAGCACAGATACGCAGTATTTT. Its protein is CASSPYASGRLSSTDTQYF.